Listed below are T cell receptor beta chains from one sample, sequenced in a study of glioma-infiltrating T cells after dendritic cell vaccination. Data came from immunoSEQ multiplex PCR; TCRdb stores just in-frame clones and leaves some out. The sample lists 50,000 to 65,000 clones, more than 75% occurring once. The specimen was blood, collected after dendritic cell vaccination. These receptors all come from a human donor with glioblastoma. Both conserved end residues are part of each CDR3. The order of the fields is V gene, J gene, CDR3 protein.

v_call: TRBV30; j_call: TRBJ1-2; cdr3_aa: CAWSLDRVYYGYTF
v_call: TRBV5-1; j_call: TRBJ1-6; cdr3_aa: CASSSGTGVSPLHF
v_call: TRBV6-1; j_call: TRBJ1-2; cdr3_aa: CASSPDSHYGYTF
v_call: TRBV7-3; j_call: TRBJ2-3; cdr3_aa: CASSLFSGGAADTQYF
v_call: TRBV27; j_call: TRBJ1-2; cdr3_aa: CASSRQGAGYGYTF
v_call: TRBV2; j_call: TRBJ2-1; cdr3_aa: CASSATGGSYNEQFF
v_call: TRBV6-5; j_call: TRBJ1-2; cdr3_aa: CASSYSRTGGGYGYTF
v_call: TRBV5-5; j_call: TRBJ1-5; cdr3_aa: CASSFDIYSNQPQHF
v_call: TRBV7-8; j_call: TRBJ2-5; cdr3_aa: CASSRTRLLTQETQYF
v_call: TRBV6-5; j_call: TRBJ2-7; cdr3_aa: CASSPGTAYEQYF
v_call: TRBV5-1; j_call: TRBJ2-7; cdr3_aa: CASSRQVGREQYF
v_call: TRBV7-9; j_call: TRBJ2-7; cdr3_aa: CASSLGYGRIDYEQYF
v_call: TRBV18; j_call: TRBJ2-6; cdr3_aa: CASSGVGATSGANVLTF
v_call: TRBV9; j_call: TRBJ2-3; cdr3_aa: CASTRDRDTDTQYF
v_call: TRBV10-3; j_call: TRBJ1-2; cdr3_aa: CAISFGTPNPYYGYTF
v_call: TRBV19; j_call: TRBJ1-2; cdr3_aa: CASSPGQANYGYTF
v_call: TRBV5-1; j_call: TRBJ2-3; cdr3_aa: CASSKGQGLSDTQYF
v_call: TRBV5-4; j_call: TRBJ1-2; cdr3_aa: CASSESPGQGMIYGYTF
v_call: TRBV7-9; j_call: TRBJ1-4; cdr3_aa: CASSAQGGLTNEKLFF
v_call: TRBV4-1; j_call: TRBJ1-4; cdr3_aa: CASSLQGAPGEKLFF
v_call: TRBV5-1; j_call: TRBJ1-1; cdr3_aa: CASRLGESNTEAFF
v_call: TRBV5-8; j_call: TRBJ2-5; cdr3_aa: CASSFLQETQYF
v_call: TRBV6-5; j_call: TRBJ1-5; cdr3_aa: CASRPGNGPQHF
v_call: TRBV4-3; j_call: TRBJ1-2; cdr3_aa: CASSQGLSQIIRIQGRNGYTF
v_call: TRBV4-3; j_call: TRBJ2-7; cdr3_aa: CASSASTRGEQYF
v_call: TRBV5-4; j_call: TRBJ2-1; cdr3_aa: CASSPQEGSYNEQFF
v_call: TRBV5-4; j_call: TRBJ1-3; cdr3_aa: CASSSPGRNTIYF
v_call: TRBV7-9; j_call: TRBJ1-5; cdr3_aa: CASSQDTVNQPQHF
v_call: TRBV2; j_call: TRBJ1-1; cdr3_aa: CASSPEEGAGEAFF
v_call: TRBV7-3; j_call: TRBJ2-1; cdr3_aa: CASSLTSPGGGSNEQFF
v_call: TRBV7-6; j_call: TRBJ2-1; cdr3_aa: CASSLGDSGLVGKQFF
v_call: TRBV5-1; j_call: TRBJ1-4; cdr3_aa: CASSFGQGATNEKLFF
v_call: TRBV5-4; j_call: TRBJ2-1; cdr3_aa: CASSSRQARINEQFF
v_call: TRBV11-3; j_call: TRBJ2-3; cdr3_aa: CASSLDGRTSGSTDTQYF
v_call: TRBV30; j_call: TRBJ1-6; cdr3_aa: CAWSVELSNSPLHF
v_call: TRBV5-1; j_call: NA; cdr3_aa: CASSLRGSPYEQYF
v_call: TRBV7-8; j_call: TRBJ2-7; cdr3_aa: CASSLVGQVSYEQYF
v_call: TRBV15; j_call: TRBJ2-5; cdr3_aa: CATSSNDREPETQYF
v_call: TRBV18; j_call: TRBJ1-2; cdr3_aa: CASSPPSTYYGYTF
v_call: TRBV28; j_call: TRBJ2-2; cdr3_aa: CASSLGPISRPGELFF
v_call: TRBV10-3; j_call: TRBJ1-5; cdr3_aa: CAIGDSGKEPQHF
v_call: TRBV9; j_call: TRBJ1-1; cdr3_aa: CASSVGSQLSPEAFF
v_call: TRBV2; j_call: TRBJ2-7; cdr3_aa: CASSQSPEQYF
v_call: TRBV9; j_call: TRBJ2-7; cdr3_aa: CASSVGGQGTDEQYF
v_call: TRBV5-1; j_call: TRBJ2-3; cdr3_aa: CASSVRLAGSTDTQYF
v_call: TRBV7-8; j_call: TRBJ1-5; cdr3_aa: CASSLLSNQPQHF
v_call: TRBV28; j_call: TRBJ1-1; cdr3_aa: CASSFLQMNTEAFF
v_call: TRBV27; j_call: TRBJ2-1; cdr3_aa: CASSFGRPSNNEQFF
v_call: TRBV23-1; j_call: TRBJ2-7; cdr3_aa: CASNQTGEQYF
v_call: TRBV28; j_call: TRBJ2-1; cdr3_aa: CASSRGGDKFF
v_call: TRBV28; j_call: TRBJ1-1; cdr3_aa: CASSLGGARKAFF
v_call: TRBV13; j_call: TRBJ1-3; cdr3_aa: CASSTGQGAGNTIYF
v_call: TRBV6-1; j_call: TRBJ1-2; cdr3_aa: CASSEGWTGYTF
v_call: TRBV9; j_call: TRBJ2-7; cdr3_aa: CASSVRAGGPYEQYF
v_call: TRBV4-2; j_call: TRBJ2-1; cdr3_aa: CASSQEGWRGGNNEQFF